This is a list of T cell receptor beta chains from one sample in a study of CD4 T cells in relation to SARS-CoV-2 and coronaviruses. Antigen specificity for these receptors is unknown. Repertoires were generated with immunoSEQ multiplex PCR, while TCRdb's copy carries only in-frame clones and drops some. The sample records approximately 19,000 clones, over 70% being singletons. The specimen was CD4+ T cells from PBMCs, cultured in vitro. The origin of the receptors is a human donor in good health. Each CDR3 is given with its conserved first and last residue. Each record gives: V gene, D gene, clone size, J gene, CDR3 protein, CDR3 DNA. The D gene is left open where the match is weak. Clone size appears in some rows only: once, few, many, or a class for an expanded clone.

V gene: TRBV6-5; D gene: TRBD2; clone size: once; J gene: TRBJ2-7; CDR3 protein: CASSYSSGLALKQYF; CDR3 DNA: TGTGCCAGCAGTTACTCTTCAGGACTAGCGTTGAAGCAGTACTTC
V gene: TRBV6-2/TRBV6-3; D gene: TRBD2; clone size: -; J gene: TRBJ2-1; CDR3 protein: CASSSGRASSYNEQFF; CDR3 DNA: TGTGCCAGCAGTAGCGGGAGAGCAAGCTCCTACAATGAGCAGTTCTTC
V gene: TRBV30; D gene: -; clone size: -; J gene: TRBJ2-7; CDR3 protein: CAWSGGTPQVEQYF; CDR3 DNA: TGTGCCTGGAGTGGGGGGACACCGCAAGTAGAGCAGTACTTC
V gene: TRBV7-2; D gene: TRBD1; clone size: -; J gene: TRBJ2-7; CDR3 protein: CASSPGQGAYEQYF; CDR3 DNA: TGTGCCAGCAGCCCGGGACAGGGCGCCTACGAGCAGTACTTC
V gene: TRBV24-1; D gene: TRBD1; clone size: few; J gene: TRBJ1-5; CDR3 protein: CATSDQGQRNQPQHF; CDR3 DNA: TGTGCCACCAGTGACCAGGGACAGAGAAATCAGCCCCAGCATTTT
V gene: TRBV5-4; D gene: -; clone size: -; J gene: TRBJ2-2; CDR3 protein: CASSLAKRPNTGELFF; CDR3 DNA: TGTGCCAGCAGCTTGGCCAAGCGTCCAAACACCGGGGAGCTGTTTTTT
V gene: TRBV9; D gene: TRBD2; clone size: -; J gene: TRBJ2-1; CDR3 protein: CASSGTSRNEQFF; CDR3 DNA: TGTGCCAGCAGCGGGACTAGCCGCAATGAGCAGTTCTTC
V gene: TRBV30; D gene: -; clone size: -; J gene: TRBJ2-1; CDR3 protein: CAWKNYNEQFF; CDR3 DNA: TGTGCCTGGAAAAACTACAATGAGCAGTTCTTC
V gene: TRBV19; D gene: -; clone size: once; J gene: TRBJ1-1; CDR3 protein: CASSPGRVTEAFF; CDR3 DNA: TGTGCCAGTAGTCCCGGCAGGGTCACTGAAGCTTTCTTT
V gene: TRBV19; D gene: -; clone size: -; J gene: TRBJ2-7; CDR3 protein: CASSIKAAGEQYF; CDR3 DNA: TGTGCCAGTAGTATTAAGGCAGCTGGCGAGCAGTACTTC
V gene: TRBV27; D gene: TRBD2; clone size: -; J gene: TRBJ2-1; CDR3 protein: CASSFTPPFSGRGRDEQFF; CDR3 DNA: TGTGCCAGCAGTTTCACGCCGCCCTTTAGCGGGAGAGGGAGGGATGAGCAGTTCTTC
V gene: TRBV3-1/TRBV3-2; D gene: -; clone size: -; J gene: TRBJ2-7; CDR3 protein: CASSSTGSSYEQYF; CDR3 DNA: TGTGCCAGCAGCTCCACGGGAAGCTCCTACGAGCAGTACTTC
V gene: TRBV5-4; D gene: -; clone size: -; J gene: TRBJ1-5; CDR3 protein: CASSFDKDQPQHF; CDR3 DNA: TGTGCCAGCAGCTTTGACAAGGATCAGCCCCAGCATTTT
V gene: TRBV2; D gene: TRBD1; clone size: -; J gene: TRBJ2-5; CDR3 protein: CASNRDRGQETQYF; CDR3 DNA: TGTGCCAGCAATAGGGACAGGGGCCAAGAGACCCAGTACTTC
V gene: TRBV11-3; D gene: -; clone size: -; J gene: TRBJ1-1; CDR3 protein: CASSTNRNTEAFF; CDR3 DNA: TGTGCCAGCAGCACTAACAGGAACACTGAAGCTTTCTTT
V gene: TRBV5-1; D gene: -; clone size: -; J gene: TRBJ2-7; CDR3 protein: CASSLGGGASYEQYF; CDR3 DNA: TGCGCCAGCAGCTTGGGGGGAGGCGCCAGCTACGAGCAGTACTTC
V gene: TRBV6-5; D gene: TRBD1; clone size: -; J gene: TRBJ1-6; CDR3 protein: CASSAPGQGNSPLHF; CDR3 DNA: TGTGCCAGCAGCGCCCCCGGACAGGGTAATTCACCCCTCCACTTT
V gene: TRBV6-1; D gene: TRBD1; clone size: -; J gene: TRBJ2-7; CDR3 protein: CASSEPGQGGEQYF; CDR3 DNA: TGTGCCAGCAGTGAACCGGGACAGGGGGGCGAGCAGTACTTC
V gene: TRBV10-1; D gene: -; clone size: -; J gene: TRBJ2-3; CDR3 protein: CANLGDTQYF; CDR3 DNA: TGCGCCAACCTGGGGGATACGCAGTATTTT
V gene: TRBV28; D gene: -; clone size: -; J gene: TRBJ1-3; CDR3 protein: CASSLVSGNTIYF; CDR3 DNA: TGTGCCAGCAGTTTAGTGTCTGGAAACACCATATATTTT
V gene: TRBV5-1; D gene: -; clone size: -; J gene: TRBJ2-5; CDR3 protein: CASSLDGQPEGTQYF; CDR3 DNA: TGCGCCAGCAGCTTGGATGGGCAGCCTGAGGGGACCCAGTACTTC
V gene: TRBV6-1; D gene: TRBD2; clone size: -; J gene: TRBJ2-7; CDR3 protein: CASSEALAGDSYEQYF; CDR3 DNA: TGTGCCAGCAGTGAAGCGCTAGCGGGAGACTCGTACGAGCAGTACTTC
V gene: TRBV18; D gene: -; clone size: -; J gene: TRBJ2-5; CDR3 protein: CASSPGETQYF; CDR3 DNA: TGTGCCAGCTCACCGGGGGAGACCCAGTACTTC
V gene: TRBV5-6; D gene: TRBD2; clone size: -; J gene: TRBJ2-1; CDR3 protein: CASSFRLAVNNEQFF; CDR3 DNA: TGTGCCAGCAGCTTTAGACTAGCGGTAAACAATGAGCAGTTCTTC